This paragraph covers one T cell receptor beta chain sequence. The antigen remains unidentified. RNA extraction was followed by reverse transcription into cDNA, which acted as the sequencing template. Some clones are missing from TCRdb's copy, which holds only in-frame ones; the method was immunoSEQ multiplex PCR. The sample carries around 150,000 clones, around 62% recorded once. V lost 4 bases to trimming and J lost 4 bases, with 11 bases between them. The CDR3 extends over 14 amino acids. Germline assignment: CDR1 SGHDT and CDR2 YYEEEE. The data stem from a study of CD8+ T cells in alopecia areata. Overall study findings and caveats: It was less clear whether patients shared TCRs than it was in mice, possibly because of HLA. Normal skin contains resident alphabeta T cells, and these are also sequenced in scalp samples. Lesional scalp exceeded normal scalp in clonality, especially in alopecia totalis/universalis.

CD4+ and CD8+ T cells were sorted from PBMCs stained for CD3, CD4 and CD8. The sequencing sample was made of CD8+ T cells sorted from blood. The sequence was obtained from a human donor in good health. The chain has TRBV5-6 and TRBJ2-2; D is ambiguous. For the CDR3, the DNA is TGTGCCAGCAGCCCATCCGAGGTCACCGGGGAGCTGTTTTTT. This translates into CASSPSEVTGELFF. The full variable domain, in which reference TRBV5-6 and TRBJ2-2 provide the parts outside the CDR3, is DAGVTQSPTHLIKTRGQQVTLRCSPKSGHDTVSWYQQALGQGPQFIFQYYEEEERQRGNFPDRFSGHQFPNYSSELNVNALLLGDSALYLCASSPSEVTGELFFGEGSRLTVL.